Listed here is a single T cell receptor beta chain. The TCRbeta library incorporated unique molecular identifiers. MiXCR was run by TCRdb on the PCR reads, yielding one entry per CDR3 protein. The repertoire holds about 400,000 distinct CDR3 sequences, with roughly 20% as singletons. The sample comes from a study of T-cell reconstitution after alpha-beta-depleted transplantation in children. The CDR3 totals 16 residues. CDR1 and CDR2 (germline): MNHEY, SMNVEV (reference sequence). Trimming removed 3 bases at V and 6 bases at J, with 19 bases between. This receptor was obtained from a human donor who donated a stem cell graft to a child with acute myeloid leukemia. The chain has TRBV27 and TRBJ2-3, with D tentatively TRBD1 (6 bases). The specimen comprised PBMCs from the stem cell graft donor, sampled from the stem cell graft. The CDR3 DNA reads as TGTGCCAGCAGTTTCGATCGTCTACAGGGACACGATACGCAGTATTTT. This gives the protein CASSFDRLQGHDTQYF.